This TCR beta chain was retrieved from a study of T-cell reconstitution after alpha-beta-depleted transplantation in children. Study-wide results and limits: About two months after transplant, alpha-beta T cells reportedly came from several hundred expanded graft clones. Once a year had passed after transplant, T-cell counts and diversity came mostly from newly produced T cells. There were some patients whose high TCRbeta diversity at day 60 came from surviving recipient T cells and thymic progenitors.

The CDR3 is made up of 13 amino acids. CDR1 is MNHNS, CDR2 SASEGT, per germline. Deletions cut 8 bases from V and 4 bases from J, with 14 bases between. In this sample, this clonotype turned up many times. Its antigen remains unknown. The authors prepared the TCRbeta library with unique molecular identifiers. MiXCR, applied by TCRdb to the PCR reads, yields one record per CDR3 protein. The sample shows 220,000 or so distinct CDR3 sequences, around 7.5% of them seen only once. V is TRBV6-1 and J is TRBJ1-2; D gene ambiguous. The sequenced sample was PBMCs, mostly from graft donor cells, obtained 180 days after TCRalphabeta/CD19-depleted stem cell transplant. This receptor was obtained from a male patient younger than 18 who had a stem cell transplant for acute lymphoblastic leukemia, so the T cells may come from the graft donor. The CDR3 DNA follows: TGTGCCAGCCACCCGACATATATCTATGGCTACACCTTC. The encoded protein is CASHPTYIYGYTF.